The clone carrying this T cell receptor (beta chain) was counted many times. This entry is derived from a study of T cells after yellow fever vaccination. Study details: Where fractions had low cell numbers, libraries were prepared from them with the SMART-Seq v4 Ultra Low Input RNA kit.

The CDR3 has 14 amino acids. The germline V gene has CDR1 MNHEY and CDR2 SVGAGI. The V and J ends lost 2 bases and 13 bases respectively, with 15 bases between them. The study made its TCR cDNA through 5'RACE template switching. That step introduced a universal primer site along with UMIs. One entry per CDR3 protein results from TCRdb running MiXCR on the 5' RACE reads. This repertoire shows 90,000 to 150,000 distinct CDR3 sequences, 6.5% to 9% found once; its top ten account for approximately 3%. The chain employs TRBV6-5 and TRBJ1-6, with D uncertain. The material was CD4+ T cells sorted from PBMCs, obtained roughly 45 days after the first yellow fever vaccination. The clonotype originates from a man between 18 and 29 years old who received the YFV17D yellow fever vaccine. For the CDR3, the DNA is TGTGCCAGCAGTTACCAACCCCGGATGACGCCCCTCCACTTT. It translates to CASSYQPRMTPLHF.